Sequencing of this T cell receptor (beta chain) was carried out in a study of long-term antiretroviral therapy in people with HIV. Germline V lookup: CDR1 SGHTA, CDR2 FQGNSA. Germline trimming cut 5 bases from V and 6 bases from J; bases unmatched to any gene: 15. CDR3 length: 17 residues. The libraries were made with immunoSEQ v3.0 at survey level. Produced via immunoSEQ multiplex PCR; TCRdb's table is partial and in-frame only. The sample holds tens of thousands of clones; around three quarters are singletons and the top ten take around 5.8%. The V and J genes are TRBV7-2 and TRBJ2-1, with 8 bases aligning to TRBD2. Source: unsorted PBMCs, taken 3.4 years after starting antiretroviral therapy. The TCR originated in a man in his thirties or forties with HIV. This chain's CDR3 is CASSREAGVSSRNEQFF. The CDR3 DNA reads as TGTGCCAGCAGCCGGGAAGCGGGAGTGTCCTCCCGCAATGAGCAGTTCTTC.